The present TCR beta chain was sequenced within a study of blood T cells in healthy people across ages. CDR1 is SGDLS and CDR2 is YYNGEE in the germline V gene. The ends lost 1 base at V and 5 bases at J; junction bases unmatched: 5. The CDR3 covers 15 residues. Alongside a J-beta primer mix, a sample-barcoded 5' primer served in a second PCR lasting about 6 to 11 cycles. Via MiXCR, TCRdb re-called the 5' RACE reads, giving one row per CDR3 protein. In the table there are roughly 2 million distinct CDR3 sequences, 49% of which are singletons. V gene TRBV9 combines with J gene TRBJ2-3; 9 bases fit TRBD2. Sequenced material: blood. The sequence derives from a woman aged 40 to 50 in good health. The CDR3 DNA follows: TGTGCCAGCAGCGTATCGCGGGGGGGGGAAGATACGCAGTATTTT. It yields the protein CASSVSRGGEDTQYF.